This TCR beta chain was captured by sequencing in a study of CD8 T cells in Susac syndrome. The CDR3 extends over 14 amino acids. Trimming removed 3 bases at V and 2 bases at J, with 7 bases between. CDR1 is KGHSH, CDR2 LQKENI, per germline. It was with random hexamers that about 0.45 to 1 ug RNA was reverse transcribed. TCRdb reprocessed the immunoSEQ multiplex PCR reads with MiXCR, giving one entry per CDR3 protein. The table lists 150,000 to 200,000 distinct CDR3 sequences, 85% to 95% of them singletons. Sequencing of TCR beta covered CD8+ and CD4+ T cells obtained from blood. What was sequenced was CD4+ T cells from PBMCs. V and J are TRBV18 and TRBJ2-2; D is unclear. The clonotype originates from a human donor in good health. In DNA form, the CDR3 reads TGTGCCAGCTCACCGTCAGTAAACACCGGGGAGCTGTTTTTT. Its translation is CASSPSVNTGELFF.